This is a list of T cell receptor beta chains from one sample in a study of blood T cell repertoires in COVID-19. Assay: immunoSEQ multiplex PCR; the TCRdb copy retains only in-frame clones and omits some. The sample yields a few hundred thousand clones, about 70% seen once. Sequences were obtained from peripheral blood. These receptors were taken from a woman at least 80 years old with acute or convalescent COVID-19. CDR3s leave out the opening cysteine and the closing phenylalanine or tryptophan. Size values are once, few and many counts, or a class for expanded clones, and some rows have none.

abundance,v_gene,CDR3aa
NA,TRBV6-1,ASSEWQPEAF
NA,TRBV7-9,ASSWGLAGGPNYEQY
few,TRBV7-9,ASSLGVTGVSQPQH
few,TRBV5-1,ASSLTGGARNEKLF
NA,TRBV19,ASSIQGAHGYT
NA,TRBV9,ASSGTPGTRTYEQY
NA,TRBV11-3,ASSPLSSTDTQY
NA,TRBV30,ARLDRGRTGYT
few,TRBV11-2,ASSPSATGQNTEAF
NA,TRBV19,ASIPGLVSHSGNTIY
NA,TRBV11-2,ASSLGQNQPQH
NA,TRBV27,ASSSLTGRRNTIY
NA,TRBV3-1/TRBV3-2,ASSQRTTGSQF
many,TRBV4-1,ASSPLLSPRNTEAF
few,TRBV19,ASSILNEKLF
NA,TRBV2,ASSGGMNTEAF
NA,TRBV10-2,ASRKTGVDNSPLH
NA,TRBV4-1,ASSQVGGLSTGELF
NA,TRBV5-1,ASSSRGRNEQF
NA,TRBV18,ASSPSTDSYGYT
few,TRBV28,ASSLTESTDTQY
NA,TRBV6-5,ASRLDSRNTEAF
NA,TRBV11-2,ASSWTGYTEAF
NA,TRBV6-5,ASYRGWTEAF
NA,TRBV13,ASSLEREGLQY
NA,TRBV11-2,ASSNTGTGGHEQY
NA,TRBV5-1,ASSLGGVIY
NA,TRBV27,ASSLSGGEGTGELF
NA,TRBV3-1/TRBV3-2,ASSRTGQGTYEQY
once,TRBV5-1,ASRTGLAGIDEQF
NA,TRBV6-5,ASSRQGGIPNEQY
NA,TRBV6-5,ASSYGGHGYT
once,TRBV3-1/TRBV3-2,ASSQPSGGQETQY
few,TRBV2,ASSLTGLQGANVLT
few,TRBV6-5,ASSPGTANSPLH
NA,TRBV7-2,ASSARPGGGTGELF
NA,TRBV5-5,ASSLEGSAQPQH
NA,TRBV18,ASSQRTTNTDTQY
NA,TRBV5-1,ASSLVGRSQETQY
NA,TRBV25-1,ASWGGVTEAF
many,TRBV3-1/TRBV3-2,ASSWSGGATINEQF
NA,TRBV6-5,ASKGQGTGTEAF
NA,TRBV7-6,ASSLGLAGGKSTDTQY
NA,TRBV7-2,ASSLAGGPSGNEQF
NA,TRBV5-8,ASSAGTDWQPQH
NA,TRBV19,ASSISLGIYGYT
NA,TRBV19,ASSMGQSQSYT
NA,TRBV20-1,SASSGTGSLMNQPQH
NA,TRBV5-1,ASIGQMNTEAF
NA,TRBV5-4,ASRSTTGTGYGKLF
NA,TRBV27,ASSSRTGGTEAF
NA,TRBV5-1,ASSLARLAGADTQY
NA,TRBV7-2,ASSLGGRGEATNEKLF
NA,TRBV9,ASSPKGSGRAGEGITDTQY
NA,TRBV30,AWSVRGTGVTLGAF
NA,TRBV5-1,ASSLSLQGANTIY
NA,TRBV6-5,ASSGTSGGSYEQY
NA,TRBV27,ASSGDTRYIF